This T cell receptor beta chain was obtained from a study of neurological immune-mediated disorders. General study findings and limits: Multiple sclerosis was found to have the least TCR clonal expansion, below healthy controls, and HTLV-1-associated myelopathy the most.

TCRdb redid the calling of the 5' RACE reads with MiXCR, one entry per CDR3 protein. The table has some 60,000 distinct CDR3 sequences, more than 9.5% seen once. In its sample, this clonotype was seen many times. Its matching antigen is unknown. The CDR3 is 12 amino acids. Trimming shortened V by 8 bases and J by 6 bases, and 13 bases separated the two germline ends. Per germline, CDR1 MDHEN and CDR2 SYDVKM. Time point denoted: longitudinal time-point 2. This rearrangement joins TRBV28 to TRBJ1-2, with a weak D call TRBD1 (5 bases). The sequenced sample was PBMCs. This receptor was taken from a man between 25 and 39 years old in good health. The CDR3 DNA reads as TGTGCCAGCTTTCAGGGTCGGCATGGCTACACCTTC. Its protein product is CASFQGRHGYTF.